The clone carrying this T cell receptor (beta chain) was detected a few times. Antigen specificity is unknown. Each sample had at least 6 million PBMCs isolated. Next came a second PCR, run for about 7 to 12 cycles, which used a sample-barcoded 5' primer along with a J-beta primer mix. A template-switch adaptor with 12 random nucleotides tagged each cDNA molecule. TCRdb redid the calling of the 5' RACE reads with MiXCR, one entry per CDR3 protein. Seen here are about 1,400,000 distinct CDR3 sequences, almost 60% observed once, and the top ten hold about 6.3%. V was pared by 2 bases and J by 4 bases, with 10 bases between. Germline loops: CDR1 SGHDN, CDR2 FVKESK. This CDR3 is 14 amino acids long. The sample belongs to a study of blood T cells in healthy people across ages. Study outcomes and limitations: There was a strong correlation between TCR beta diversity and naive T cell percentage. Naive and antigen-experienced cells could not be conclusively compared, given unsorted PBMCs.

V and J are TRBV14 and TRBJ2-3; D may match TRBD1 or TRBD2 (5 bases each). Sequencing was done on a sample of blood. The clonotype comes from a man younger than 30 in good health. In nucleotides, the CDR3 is TGTGCCAGCAGCCAATGGGGGTTCGCAGATACGCAGTATTTT. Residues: CASSQWGFADTQYF. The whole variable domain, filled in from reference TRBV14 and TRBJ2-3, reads EAGVTQFPSHSVIEKGQTVTLRCDPISGHDNLYWYRRVMGKEIKFLLHFVKESKQDESGMPNNRFLAERTGGTYSTLKVQPAELEDSGVYFCASSQWGFADTQYFGPGTRLTVL.